This T cell receptor beta chain is from a study of T cells in localized non-small cell lung cancer. CDR3 length: 13 amino acids. Looked up from germline, CDR1 is SGDLS and CDR2 is YYNGEE. Trimming cost V 0 bases and J 14 bases, with 15 bases left between them. Assay used: immunoSEQ multiplex PCR; TCRdb lists only in-frame clones, some missing. The sample yields 60,000 to 65,000 clones, roughly 90% seen once. Here the sequenced sample was peripheral blood, taken before any cancer treatment. The TCR sequence derives from a woman aged 40-70 years with stage I lung adenocarcinoma. V and J are TRBV9 and TRBJ2-1; D is perhaps TRBD1 or TRBD2 (5 bases each). The CDR3 nucleotides are TGTGCCAGCAGCGTAGGGGACGAGACCTACAAGTTCTTC. This translates into CASSVGDETYKFF.